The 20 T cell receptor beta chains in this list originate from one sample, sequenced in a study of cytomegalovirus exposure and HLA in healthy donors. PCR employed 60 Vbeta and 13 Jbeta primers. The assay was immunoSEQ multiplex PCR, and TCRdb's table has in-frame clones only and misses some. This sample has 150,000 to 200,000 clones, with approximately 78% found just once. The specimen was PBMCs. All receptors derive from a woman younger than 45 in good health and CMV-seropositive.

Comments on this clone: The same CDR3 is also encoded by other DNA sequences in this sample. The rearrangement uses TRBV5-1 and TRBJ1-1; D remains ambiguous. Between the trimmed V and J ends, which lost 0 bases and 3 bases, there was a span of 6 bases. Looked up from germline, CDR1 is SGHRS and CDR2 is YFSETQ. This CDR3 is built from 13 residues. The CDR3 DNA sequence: TGCGCCAGCAGCTTGGGTCAGGACACTGAAGCTTTCTTT. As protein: CASSLGQDTEAFF.

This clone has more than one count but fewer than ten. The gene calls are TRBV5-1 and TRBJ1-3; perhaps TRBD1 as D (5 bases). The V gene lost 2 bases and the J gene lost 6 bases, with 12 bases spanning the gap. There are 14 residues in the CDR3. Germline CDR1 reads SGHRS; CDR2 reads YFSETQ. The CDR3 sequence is CASSLDTGQNTIYF. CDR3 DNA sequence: TGCGCCAGCAGCTTAGATACAGGACAAAACACCATATATTTT.

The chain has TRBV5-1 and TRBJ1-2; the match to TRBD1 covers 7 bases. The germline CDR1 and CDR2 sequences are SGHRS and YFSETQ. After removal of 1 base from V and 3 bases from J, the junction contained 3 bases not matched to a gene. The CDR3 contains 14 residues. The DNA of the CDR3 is TGCGCCAGCAGCTTGAAGGGACAGCACTATGGCTACACCTTC. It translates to CASSLKGQHYGYTF.

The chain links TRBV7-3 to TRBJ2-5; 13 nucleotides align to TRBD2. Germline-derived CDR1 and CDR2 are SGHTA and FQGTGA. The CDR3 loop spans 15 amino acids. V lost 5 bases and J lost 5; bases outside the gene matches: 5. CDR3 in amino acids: CASSRGTSGIETQYF. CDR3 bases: TGTGCCAGCAGCCGGGGGACTAGCGGGATTGAGACCCAGTACTTC.

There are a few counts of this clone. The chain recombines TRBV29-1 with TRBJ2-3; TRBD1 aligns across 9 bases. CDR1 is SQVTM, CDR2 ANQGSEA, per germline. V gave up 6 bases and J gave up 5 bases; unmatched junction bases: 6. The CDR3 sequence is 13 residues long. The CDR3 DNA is TGCAGCGTCCCGGGACAGGGAGTAGATACGCAGTATTTT. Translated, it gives CSVPGQGVDTQYF.

CDR3 amino acids: CATYSPTGNTIYF. The CDR3 DNA follows: TGTGCCACCTACTCTCCAACCGGAAACACCATATATTTT. The chain joins TRBV10-3 to TRBJ1-3, with no clear D. The CDR3 totals 13 residues. Germline V gene lookup returns CDR1 ENHRY and CDR2 SYGVKD. V shed 10 bases and J shed 4 bases, with 14 bases lying between them.

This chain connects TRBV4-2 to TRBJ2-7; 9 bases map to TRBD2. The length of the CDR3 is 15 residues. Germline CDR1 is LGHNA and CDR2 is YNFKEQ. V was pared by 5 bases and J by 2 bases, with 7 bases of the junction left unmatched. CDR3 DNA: TGTGCCAGCAGCTTAATAGCGGGAGCGACCTACGAGCAGTACTTC. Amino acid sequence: CASSLIAGATYEQYF.

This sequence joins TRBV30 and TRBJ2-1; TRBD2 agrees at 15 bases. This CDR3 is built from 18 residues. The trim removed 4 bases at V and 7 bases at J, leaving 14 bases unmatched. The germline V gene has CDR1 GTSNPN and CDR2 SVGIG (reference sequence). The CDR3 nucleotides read TGTGCCTGGAAGCGCTTCAGGGGACTAGCGGGAGGAGGAAATGAGCAGTTCTTC. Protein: CAWKRFRGLAGGGNEQFF.

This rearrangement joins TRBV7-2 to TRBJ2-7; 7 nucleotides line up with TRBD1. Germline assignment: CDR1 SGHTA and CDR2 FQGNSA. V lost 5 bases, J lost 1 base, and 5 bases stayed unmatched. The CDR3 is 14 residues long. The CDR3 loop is CASSPQQGSYEQYF. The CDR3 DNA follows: TGTGCCAGCAGCCCACAACAGGGGTCCTACGAGCAGTACTTC.

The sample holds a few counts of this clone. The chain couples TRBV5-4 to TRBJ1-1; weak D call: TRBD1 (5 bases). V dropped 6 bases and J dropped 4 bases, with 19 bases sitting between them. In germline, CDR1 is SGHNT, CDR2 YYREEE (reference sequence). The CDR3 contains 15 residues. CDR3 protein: CASTVAGSRGTEAFF. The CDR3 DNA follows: TGTGCCAGCACCGTGGCAGGGTCGCGGGGCACTGAAGCTTTCTTT.

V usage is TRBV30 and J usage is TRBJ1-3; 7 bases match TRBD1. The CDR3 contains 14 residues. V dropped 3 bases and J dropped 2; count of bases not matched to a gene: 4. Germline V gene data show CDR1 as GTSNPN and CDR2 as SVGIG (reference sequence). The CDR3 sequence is CAWRRTGTGNTIYF. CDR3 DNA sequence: TGTGCCTGGAGGAGGACAGGCACTGGAAACACCATATATTTT. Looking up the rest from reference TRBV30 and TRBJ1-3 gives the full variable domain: SQTIHQWPATLVQPVGSPLSLECTVEGTSNPNLYWYRQAAGRGLQLLFYSVGIGQISSEVPQNLSASRPQDRQFILSSKKLLLSDSGFYLCAWRRTGTGNTIYFGEGSWLTVV.

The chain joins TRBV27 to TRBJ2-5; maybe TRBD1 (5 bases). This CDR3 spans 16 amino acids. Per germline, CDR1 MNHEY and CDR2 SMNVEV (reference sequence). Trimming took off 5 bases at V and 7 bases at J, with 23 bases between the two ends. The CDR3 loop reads CASSRIFGHSSGTQYF. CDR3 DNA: TGTGCCAGCAGTAGGATCTTCGGACACTCCAGTGGGACCCAGTACTTC.

CDR3 bases: TGCAGCGTTGGTCAGGGACAAGAGACCCAGTACTTC. Its protein product is CSVGQGQETQYF. The rearrangement uses TRBV29-1 and TRBJ2-5; maybe TRBD1 (5 bases). V was cut by 4 bases and J by 2 bases, with 8 bases left in between. CDR1 and CDR2 from the germline V gene are SQVTM and ANQGSEA. CDR3 size: 12 residues.

The CDR3 loop is CASSLAARGLAGADEQFF. In DNA, the CDR3 is TGTGCCAGCAGCTTAGCTGCCCGAGGACTAGCGGGAGCCGATGAGCAGTTCTTC. The chain uses TRBV7-6 and TRBJ2-1; 13 positions match TRBD2. The CDR3 contains 18 residues. Germline V gene data show CDR1 as SGHVS and CDR2 as FNYEAQ. The V gene end was trimmed by 0 bases and the J gene end by 8 bases; junction bases not matched to a gene: 10. Looking up the rest from reference TRBV7-6 and TRBJ2-1 gives the full variable domain: GAGVSQSPRYKVTKRGQDVALRCDPISGHVSLYWYRQALGQGPEFLTYFNYEAQQDKSGLPNDRFSAERPEGSISTLTIQRTEQRDSAMYRCASSLAARGLAGADEQFFGPGTRLTVL.

CDR3 nucleotides: TGTGCCTGGAGCCCAGACAGGGGAGACGAGCAGTACTTC. As protein: CAWSPDRGDEQYF. The chain is built from TRBV30 and TRBJ2-7; 8 nucleotides match TRBD1. The CDR3 totals 13 residues. V shed 3 bases, J shed 5 bases, and the junction held 6 bases outside the gene matches. From germline, CDR1 is GTSNPN and CDR2 SVGIG (reference sequence).

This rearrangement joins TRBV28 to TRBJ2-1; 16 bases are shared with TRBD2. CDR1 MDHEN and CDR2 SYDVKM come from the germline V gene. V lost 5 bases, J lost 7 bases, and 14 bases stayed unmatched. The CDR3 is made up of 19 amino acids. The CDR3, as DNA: TGTGCCAGCAGTGCCATTGCACCGGGACTAGCGGGAGGGGGGAATGAGCAGTTCTTC. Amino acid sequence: CASSAIAPGLAGGGNEQFF.

CDR3 DNA: TGTGCCAGTTCCAGGGGACTAGAAGGCAATGAGCAGTTCTTC. Encoded protein: CASSRGLEGNEQFF. The V call is TRBV27, the J call TRBJ2-1; 8 nucleotides align to TRBD2. Germline CDR1 and CDR2: MNHEY and SMNVEV (reference sequence). Trimming cost V 9 bases and J 6 bases; bases outside gene matches: 10. This CDR3 is built from 14 residues.

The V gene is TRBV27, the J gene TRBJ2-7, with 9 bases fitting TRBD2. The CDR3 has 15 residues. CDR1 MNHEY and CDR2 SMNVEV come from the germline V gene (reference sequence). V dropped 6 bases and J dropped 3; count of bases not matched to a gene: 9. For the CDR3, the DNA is TGTGCCAGCAGCCCGCTGGCACTAGCGGGCTACGAGCAGTACTTC. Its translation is CASSPLALAGYEQYF.

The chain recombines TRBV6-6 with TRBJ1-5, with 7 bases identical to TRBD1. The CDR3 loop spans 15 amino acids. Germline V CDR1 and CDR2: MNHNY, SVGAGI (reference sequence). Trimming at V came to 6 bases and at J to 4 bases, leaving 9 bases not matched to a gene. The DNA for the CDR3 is TGTGCCAGCAGAAAACAGGGGTGGGAAAATCAGCCCCAGCATTTT. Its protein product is CASRKQGWENQPQHF.

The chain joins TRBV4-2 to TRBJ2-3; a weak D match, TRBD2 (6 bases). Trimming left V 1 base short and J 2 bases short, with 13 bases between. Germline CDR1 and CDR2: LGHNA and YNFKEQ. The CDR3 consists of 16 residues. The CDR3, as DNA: TGTGCCAGCAGCCAAGGAAGTAGCGGACACACAGATACGCAGTATTTT. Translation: CASSQGSSGHTDTQYF.